These 19 T cell receptor beta chains share one sample of origin, sequenced in a study of T-cell memory formation after mild COVID-19. Via MiXCR, TCRdb re-called the 5' RACE reads, giving one row per CDR3 protein. This table holds roughly 170,000 distinct CDR3 sequences, about 18% found once. The specimen sequenced was PBMCs or a T cell subset sorted from them (not recorded which). The receptors shown here come from a man between 18 and 29 years old who had mild COVID-19 (a few samples of this study predate the infection). Cell type and time point are not known.

This clonotype was found many times. This chain connects TRBV27 to TRBJ1-2, with TRBD1 as a possible D gene (6 bases). Trimming took off 4 bases at V and 4 bases at J, with 13 bases between the two ends. The CDR3 spans 14 residues. Germline V lookup: CDR1 MNHEY, CDR2 SMNVEV (reference sequence). The CDR3 nucleotides read TGTGCCAGCAGTTCCAAGGGGGGTGGCTATGGCTACACCTTC. Encoded protein: CASSSKGGGYGYTF.

This sequence joins TRBV29-1 and TRBJ2-3; D unclear. Germline CDR1 reads SQVTM; CDR2 reads ANQGSEA. The V and J ends lost 5 bases and 1 base respectively, with 10 bases between them. This CDR3 is built from 13 residues. Written as DNA, the CDR3 is TGCAGCGTTCGCTACGGCGGCACAGATACGCAGTATTTT. Its protein product is CSVRYGGTDTQYF.

This clonotype was seen a handful of times. The gene calls are TRBV20-1 and TRBJ1-5; 7 nucleotides align to TRBD1. Germline loops: CDR1 DFQATT, CDR2 SNEGSKA (reference sequence). V gave up 7 bases and J gave up 6 bases; unmatched junction bases: 9. This CDR3 is built from 13 residues. The CDR3 nucleotides read TGCAGTGTTGTATCAGGGGGATCTCAGCCCCAGCATTTT. Its translation is CSVVSGGSQPQHF.

This clonotype appeared a few times. The chain couples TRBV5-1 to TRBJ2-1; perhaps TRBD1 as D (6 bases). V was shortened by 5 bases and J by 9 bases, with 12 bases between the two germline ends. This CDR3 comprises 12 residues. Looked up from germline, CDR1 is SGHRS and CDR2 is YFSETQ. CDR3: CASRDQGGEQFF. The CDR3 DNA sequence: TGCGCCAGCAGAGACCAAGGGGGTGAGCAGTTCTTC.

The sample holds a few counts of this clonotype. The V gene is TRBV11-2, the J gene TRBJ2-1; 7 bases match TRBD2. V lost 3 bases to trimming and J lost 6 bases; unmatched junction nucleotides: 2. CDR3 length equals 13 residues. The germline V gene encodes CDR1 SGHAT and CDR2 FQNNGV. CDR3 sequence reads: CASSFRTSNEQFF. CDR3 nucleotides: TGTGCCAGCAGCTTCCGGACTAGCAATGAGCAGTTCTTC.

The V gene is TRBV5-1, the J gene TRBJ1-4, with D possibly matching TRBD1 (6 bases). The germline V gene encodes CDR1 SGHRS and CDR2 YFSETQ. The CDR3 sequence is 14 residues long. V lost 2 bases and J lost 3, with 8 bases in between. The CDR3 region has the DNA TGCGCCAGCAGCTTACAGGGATCTAATGAAAAACTGTTTTTT. This encodes CASSLQGSNEKLFF.

This clonotype was seen a handful of times. The chain uses TRBV5-1 and TRBJ2-3, with D hard to call. The CDR3 totals 14 residues. V dropped 5 bases and J dropped 0 bases, with 10 bases sitting between them. CDR1 and CDR2 (germline): SGHRS, YFSETQ. The chain's CDR3 is CASRGLRSTDTQYF. The DNA of the CDR3 is TGCGCCAGCAGGGGTCTTAGGAGCACAGATACGCAGTATTTT.

This CDR3 is CASRSGTGTYNEQFF. The CDR3 region has the DNA TGTGCCAGCAGATCCGGGACAGGCACCTACAATGAGCAGTTCTTC. The chain is built from TRBV6-5 and TRBJ2-1; 8 nucleotides agree with TRBD1. Germline V gives CDR1 MNHEY, CDR2 SVGAGI. The CDR3 length is 15 residues. The V and J ends lost 6 bases and 2 bases, in that order; junction bases with no gene match: 6.

The chain combines TRBV11-2 with TRBJ1-1; D gene ambiguous. The V gene lost 7 bases and the J gene lost 7 bases, with 10 bases spanning the gap. The CDR3 is made up of 11 amino acids. Germline lookup yields CDR1 SGHAT and CDR2 FQNNGV. CDR3 amino acids: CASTPAGEAFF. The CDR3 region has the DNA TGTGCCAGCACCCCCGCGGGTGAAGCTTTCTTT.

The chain joins TRBV7-2 to TRBJ1-2; D perhaps matches TRBD1 (6 bases). The CDR3 loop spans 13 amino acids. Deletions cut 3 bases from V and 6 bases from J, with 11 bases between. The germline V gene encodes CDR1 SGHTA and CDR2 FQGNSA. The CDR3 DNA sequence: TGTGCCAGCAGCTTCCGACAGGAGGATGGCTACACCTTC. Translation: CASSFRQEDGYTF.

The V and J genes are TRBV7-6 and TRBJ2-2; possibly TRBD2 for D (6 bases). V lost 2 bases, J lost 0 bases, and 10 bases lay in between. The CDR3 consists of 16 residues. The germline gives CDR1 SGHVS, CDR2 FNYEAQ. CDR3 region: CASSLIPGANTGELFF. DNA of the CDR3: TGTGCCAGCAGCTTAATCCCGGGAGCGAACACCGGGGAGCTGTTTTTT. The whole variable domain, filled in from reference TRBV7-6 and TRBJ2-2, reads GAGVSQSPRYKVTKRGQDVALRCDPISGHVSLYWYRQALGQGPEFLTYFNYEAQQDKSGLPNDRFSAERPEGSISTLTIQRTEQRDSAMYRCASSLIPGANTGELFFGEGSRLTVL.

The chain combines TRBV29-1 with TRBJ1-1, with unresolved D. Germline V lookup: CDR1 SQVTM, CDR2 ANQGSEA. The CDR3 is made up of 14 amino acids. V was pared by 6 bases and J by 3 bases, with 17 bases between. For the CDR3, the DNA is TGCAGCGTGGGGAAGAGTGGGGAGGACACTGAAGCTTTCTTT. Translated: CSVGKSGEDTEAFF.

This chain uses TRBV7-9 with TRBJ1-4; weak D call: TRBD1 (6 bases). The CDR3 is 18 amino acids. The V end was cut by 2 bases, the J end by 3 bases, with 19 bases between. In germline, CDR1 is SEHNR, CDR2 FQNEAQ (reference sequence). As DNA, the CDR3 is TGTGCCAGCAGCTTAAGGTTTGGGGGCTCCGCGTCTAATGAAAAACTGTTTTTT. This encodes CASSLRFGGSASNEKLFF.

Only a few counts were recorded for this clonotype. The rearrangement uses TRBV18 and TRBJ2-2; maybe TRBD2 (5 bases). The CDR3 is made up of 15 amino acids. V was trimmed by 2 bases and J by 1 base, leaving 8 bases between them. CDR1 KGHSH and CDR2 LQKENI come from the germline V gene. CDR3 sequence reads: CASSPNSVNTGELFF. The CDR3 coding sequence is TGTGCCAGCTCACCAAATAGCGTGAACACCGGGGAGCTGTTTTTT.

The chain recombines TRBV5-5 with TRBJ1-2; TRBD1 is a possible D gene (6 bases). Germline CDR1 SGHKS, CDR2 YYEKEE (reference sequence). V lost 2 bases and J 2 bases, leaving 16 bases between the germline ends. CDR3 length equals 16 residues. The CDR3 DNA sequence: TGTGCCAGCAGCTTTCAAGGGGGATTTGCCAACTATGGCTACACCTTC. Its translation is CASSFQGGFANYGYTF.

This clonotype was counted between two and nine times. The V and J genes are TRBV20-1 and TRBJ2-5, with D uncertain. The CDR3 consists of 12 residues. V lost 3 bases and J 5 bases, leaving 10 bases between the germline ends. CDR1 DFQATT and CDR2 SNEGSKA come from the germline V gene (reference sequence). The CDR3, as DNA: TGCAGTGCTAGTGGCGGTGGTGAGACCCAGTACTTC. This gives the protein CSASGGGETQYF.

The chain joins TRBV4-3 to TRBJ2-1; 15 positions match TRBD2. Germline V gene sequence: CDR1 LGHNA, CDR2 YSLEER. There are 17 residues in the CDR3. V lost 6 bases, J lost 6 bases, and 9 bases stayed unmatched. The CDR3 DNA reads as TGCGCCAGCAGTAGGGGACTAGCGGGGGGCGGCCCCAATGAGCAGTTCTTC. Protein product: CASSRGLAGGGPNEQFF.

This rearrangement joins TRBV19 to TRBJ2-3; D gene ambiguous. The CDR3 spans 14 residues. Between the trimmed V and J ends, which lost 5 bases and 5 bases, there was a span of 14 bases. Germline V CDR1 and CDR2: LNHDA, SQIVND (reference sequence). The chain's CDR3 is CASSPPGRRDTQYF. The CDR3 DNA is TGTGCCAGTAGTCCTCCGGGCCGACGAGATACGCAGTATTTT.

The J gene is TRBJ2-2, the V gene TRBV7-2, with TRBD1 as a possible D gene (5 bases). The germline V gene has CDR1 SGHTA and CDR2 FQGNSA. The CDR3 has 15 residues. V lost 0 bases, J lost 3 bases, and 8 bases lay in between. The CDR3 sequence is CASSLAGVHTGELFF. The DNA of the CDR3 is TGTGCCAGCAGCTTAGCAGGGGTGCACACCGGGGAGCTGTTTTTT.